These 28 T cell receptor beta chains share one sample of origin, sequenced in a study of blood T cell repertoires in COVID-19. Produced via immunoSEQ multiplex PCR; TCRdb's table is partial and in-frame only. Of approximately 200,000 clones in the sample, about 86% were seen once. Sequenced: peripheral blood. Receptors were obtained from a man younger than 35 with active or convalescent COVID-19.

The V gene is TRBV18, the J gene TRBJ2-5, with D possibly matching TRBD2 (5 bases). CDR3 size: 13 residues. Trimming stripped 8 bases from V and 0 bases from J, with 10 bases between. The V gene's germline CDR1 is KGHSH and CDR2 LQKENI. The CDR3: CASAGVHQETQYF. CDR3 coding DNA: TGTGCCAGCGCCGGGGTACACCAAGAGACCCAGTACTTC. Together with reference TRBV18 and TRBJ2-5, the CDR3 gives the full variable domain: NAGVMQNPRHLVRRRGQEARLRCSPMKGHSHVYWYRQLPEEGLKFMVYLQKENIIDESGMPKERFSAEFPKEGPSILRIQQVVRGDSAAYFCASAGVHQETQYFGPGTRLLVL.

V usage is TRBV29-1 and J usage is TRBJ1-2; D is perhaps TRBD1 (5 bases). This CDR3 region has 13 residues. Germline CDR1 SQVTM, CDR2 ANQGSEA. V lost 4 bases to trimming and J lost 7 bases, with 16 bases between them. This CDR3 reads CSVGGGGSSGYTF. CDR3 DNA: TGCAGCGTTGGGGGGGGAGGAAGTTCTGGCTACACCTTC. Together with reference TRBV29-1 and TRBJ1-2, the CDR3 gives the full variable domain: SAVISQKPSRDICQRGTSLTIQCQVDSQVTMMFWYRQQPGQSLTLIATANQGSEATYESGFVIDKFPISRPNLTFSTLTVSNMSPEDSSIYLCSVGGGGSSGYTFGSGTRLTVV.

This clone has just one count. The rearrangement uses TRBV4-1 and TRBJ1-1, with D perhaps matching TRBD1 (5 bases). V was cut by 1 base and J by 10 bases, with 7 bases left in between. This CDR3 region has 11 residues. Germline CDR1 and CDR2: MGHRA and YSYEKL. The CDR3 DNA reads TGCGCCAGCAGCCAAGGGCAGGGAGCTTTCTTT. As protein: CASSQGQGAFF.

This chain connects TRBV3-1 (or the pseudogene TRBV3-2) to TRBJ1-3; no reliable D call. Germline CDR1 reads LGHDT; CDR2 reads YNNKEL (reference sequence). The CDR3 spans 15 residues. V lost 5 bases to trimming and J lost 9 bases, with 20 bases between them. The chain's CDR3 is CASSWSTLDSATIYF. As DNA, the CDR3 is TGTGCCAGCAGCTGGTCGACCCTGGACTCAGCCACCATATATTTT.

The chain recombines TRBV5-4 with TRBJ2-7, with D tentatively TRBD1 (6 bases). The germline CDR1 and CDR2 sequences are SGHNT and YYREEE (reference sequence). The V gene lost 4 bases and the J gene lost 1 base, with 9 bases spanning the gap. The CDR3 loop spans 13 amino acids. CDR3 sequence: CASSGRGSYEQYF. CDR3 in DNA: TGTGCCAGCAGCGGCAGGGGTTCCTACGAGCAGTACTTC. Drawing the rest from reference TRBV5-4 and TRBJ2-7, the complete variable domain is ETGVTQSPTHLIKTRGQQVTLRCSSQSGHNTVSWYQQALGQGPQFIFQYYREEENGRGNFPPRFSGLQFPNYSSELNVNALELDDSALYLCASSGRGSYEQYFGPGTRLTVT.

This sequence joins TRBV7-3 and TRBJ2-1; tentative D call: TRBD1 (6 bases). The V gene lost 0 bases and the J gene lost 6 bases, with 9 bases spanning the gap. The germline CDR1 and CDR2 sequences are SGHTA and FQGTGA. The CDR3 extends over 14 amino acids. The CDR3 nucleotides are TGTGCCAGCAGCTTAACAATGGACAGCAATGAGCAGTTCTTC. Amino acid sequence: CASSLTMDSNEQFF.

The CDR3 sequence is CASSSGLGSYEQYF. The CDR3 DNA sequence: TGTGCCAGCAGCTCCGGACTGGGCTCCTACGAGCAGTACTTC. V usage is TRBV7-2 and J usage is TRBJ2-7, with D perhaps TRBD2 (5 bases). The germline gives CDR1 SGHTA, CDR2 FQGNSA. The V and J ends lost 4 bases and 0 bases respectively, with 10 bases between them. This CDR3 comprises 14 residues. Combining the CDR3 with reference TRBV7-2 and TRBJ2-7 gives the whole variable domain GAGVSQSPSNKVTEKGKDVELRCDPISGHTALYWYRQSLGQGLEFLIYFQGNSAPDKSGLPSDRFSAERTGGSVSTLTIQRTQQEDSAVYLCASSSGLGSYEQYFGPGTRLTVT.

The chain joins TRBV27 to TRBJ2-2, with 14 bases fitting TRBD2. Germline-derived CDR1 and CDR2 are MNHEY and SMNVEV (reference sequence). After removal of 5 bases from V and 6 bases from J, the junction contained 11 bases not matched to a gene. CDR3 length: 18 amino acids. CDR3 residues: CASSGGLAGVIRAGELFF. Written as DNA, the CDR3 is TGTGCCAGCAGTGGGGGACTAGCGGGAGTGATTCGGGCCGGGGAGCTGTTTTTT.

The chain combines TRBV19 with TRBJ2-2; 7 nucleotides match TRBD2. The CDR3 runs to 16 residues. After removal of 2 bases from V and 7 bases from J, the junction contained 10 bases not matched to a gene. The V gene's germline CDR1 is LNHDA and CDR2 SQIVND (reference sequence). CDR3 sequence reads: CASSINIGGRSGELFF. The CDR3 DNA reads as TGTGCCAGTAGTATAAATATCGGCGGGAGAAGCGGGGAGCTGTTTTTT.

J is TRBJ1-1 and V is TRBV28; the D is unclear. The CDR3 contains 11 residues. Germline CDR1 and CDR2: MDHEN and SYDVKM. The V gene lost 8 bases and the J gene lost 11 bases, with 15 bases spanning the gap. In DNA, the CDR3 is TGTGCCAGCCTTGGAGCCCCGGAGGCTTTCTTT. Translation gives CASLGAPEAFF.

V and J are TRBV19 and TRBJ1-5, with a tentative D call TRBD1 (6 bases). Germline assignment: CDR1 LNHDA and CDR2 SQIVND (reference sequence). Deletions cut 8 bases from V and 0 bases from J, with 11 bases between. The CDR3 is 14 residues long. The CDR3 region has the DNA TGTGCCAGTCTCGGGACAAATAGCAATCAGCCCCAGCATTTT. Its protein product is CASLGTNSNQPQHF. The full variable domain, its missing parts supplied by reference TRBV19 and TRBJ1-5, is DGGITQSPKYLFRKEGQNVTLSCEQNLNHDAMYWYRQDPGQGLRLIYYSQIVNDFQKGDIAEGYSVSREKKESFPLTVTSAQKNPTAFYLCASLGTNSNQPQHFGDGTRLSIL.

J is TRBJ1-2 and V is TRBV11-2; the D is unclear. The CDR3 is 16 residues long. The germline V gene encodes CDR1 SGHAT and CDR2 FQNNGV. The V end lost 5 bases, the J end lost 0 bases, and 16 bases lay between the germline ends. Here the CDR3 DNA reads TGTGCCAGCAGCCCCGTTGGCCAGGCCTCTAACTATGGCTACACCTTC. Its protein product is CASSPVGQASNYGYTF.

This clone is a singleton in its sample. This rearrangement joins TRBV7-2 to TRBJ1-1; a weak D match, TRBD1 (5 bases). The CDR3 has 14 amino acids. V lost 5 bases to trimming and J lost 3 bases, with 13 bases between them. Per the germline V gene, CDR1 is SGHTA and CDR2 is FQGNSA. Written as DNA, the CDR3 is TGTGCCAGCAGCCCGTCACCAGGGTACACTGAAGCTTTCTTT. Protein sequence: CASSPSPGYTEAFF.

The J gene is TRBJ2-1, the V gene TRBV7-2, with D unclear. The CDR3 has 12 residues. With 5 bases removed from V and 5 bases from J, the gap between germline ends came to 7 bases. Germline-derived CDR1 and CDR2 are SGHTA and FQGNSA. CDR3 nucleotide sequence: TGTGCCAGCAGCCCTTATGACAATGAGCAGTTCTTC. It yields the protein CASSPYDNEQFF. Using reference TRBV7-2 and TRBJ2-1 for the parts outside the CDR3, the full variable domain is GAGVSQSPSNKVTEKGKDVELRCDPISGHTALYWYRQSLGQGLEFLIYFQGNSAPDKSGLPSDRFSAERTGGSVSTLTIQRTQQEDSAVYLCASSPYDNEQFFGPGTRLTVL.

The chain couples TRBV5-1 to TRBJ2-3; TRBD2 aligns across 8 bases. The V gene end was trimmed by 2 bases and the J gene end by 5 bases; junction bases not matched to a gene: 4. Per germline, CDR1 SGHRS and CDR2 YFSETQ. The CDR3 totals 14 residues. The CDR3, as DNA: TGCGCCAGCAGCTTAGCGGGAGCGGAAGATACGCAGTATTTT. Translation: CASSLAGAEDTQYF.

J is TRBJ2-2 and V is TRBV7-2; 13 bases are a match to TRBD2. The CDR3 is made up of 16 amino acids. The ends lost 5 bases at V and 1 base at J; junction bases unmatched: 1. Germline V gene lookup returns CDR1 SGHTA and CDR2 FQGNSA. CDR3 residues: CASSGLAGVNTGELFF. DNA for the CDR3: TGTGCCAGCAGCGGACTAGCGGGAGTGAACACCGGGGAGCTGTTTTTT.

The chain recombines TRBV28 with TRBJ2-4; D call uncertain. From germline, CDR1 is MDHEN and CDR2 SYDVKM. This CDR3 has 16 residues. V was cut by 6 bases and J by 0 bases, with 15 bases left in between. The DNA for the CDR3 is TGTGCCAGCAGCTCACACCTCAGACTAGCCAAAAACATTCAGTACTTC. This codes for CASSSHLRLAKNIQYF.

This chain uses TRBV4-3 with TRBJ1-5; D possibly corresponds to TRBD1 (5 bases). CDR3 length: 16 residues. Germline V lookup: CDR1 LGHNA, CDR2 YSLEER. V lost 0 bases and J lost 0, with 9 bases in between. The CDR3, as DNA: TGCGCCAGCAGCCAAGACAGGACATATAGCAATCAGCCCCAGCATTTT. It specifies CASSQDRTYSNQPQHF.

This rearrangement joins TRBV18 to TRBJ2-2; 9 bases fit TRBD1. The CDR3 consists of 15 residues. After removal of 6 bases from V and 6 bases from J, the junction contained 8 bases not matched to a gene. In germline, CDR1 is KGHSH, CDR2 LQKENI. In DNA form, the CDR3 reads TGTGCCAGCTCCCCCGGGACAGGGAAGGCCGGGGAGCTGTTTTTT. As protein: CASSPGTGKAGELFF.

V gene TRBV13 combines with J gene TRBJ2-7; TRBD2 agrees at 10 bases. Trimming took 4 bases from V and 0 from J; bases not matched to a gene: 12. CDR1 and CDR2 from the germline V gene are PRHDT and FYEKMQ (reference sequence). The length of the CDR3 is 18 residues. Here the CDR3 reads CASSSGLAFYPTSYEQYF. For the CDR3, the DNA is TGTGCCAGCAGCTCGGGACTAGCGTTCTACCCCACCTCCTACGAGCAGTACTTC.

The J gene is TRBJ1-2, the V gene TRBV7-2; 9 nucleotides line up with TRBD1. After removal of 4 bases from V and 4 bases from J, the junction contained 1 base not matched to a gene. The V gene's germline CDR1 is SGHTA and CDR2 FQGNSA. The CDR3 covers 13 residues. The CDR3 region is CASSSTGGYGYTF. DNA for the CDR3: TGTGCCAGCAGCTCGACAGGGGGCTATGGCTACACCTTC.

The V and J genes are TRBV20-1 and TRBJ2-5, with 12 bases lining up with TRBD2. Per germline, CDR1 DFQATT and CDR2 SNEGSKA (reference sequence). V shed 3 bases and J 3 bases; nucleotides not matched to a gene: 17. CDR3 size: 19 residues. CDR3 in DNA: TGCAGTGCTAGTTTGGGGCTAGGGACACTAGCGGGAGGTAAAGAGACCCAGTACTTC. This sequence encodes CSASLGLGTLAGGKETQYF.

The chain joins TRBV4-1 to TRBJ2-7, with 8 nucleotides matching TRBD2. The CDR3 is made up of 18 amino acids. The germline V gene has CDR1 MGHRA and CDR2 YSYEKL. V gave up 0 bases and J gave up 0 bases; unmatched junction bases: 10. In DNA, the CDR3 is TGCGCCAGCAGCCAAGATTGGTCCGGGACTAGGACCTCCTACGAGCAGTACTTC. Protein sequence: CASSQDWSGTRTSYEQYF.

V usage is TRBV11-1 and J usage is TRBJ2-7; 8 nucleotides match TRBD2. This CDR3 comprises 13 residues. V shed 3 bases and J 3 bases; nucleotides not matched to a gene: 1. Germline assignment: CDR1 SGHAT and CDR2 FQDESV (reference sequence). This chain's CDR3 is CASSLGTSYEQYF. The CDR3 DNA reads TGTGCCAGCAGCTTGGGGACTAGCTACGAGCAGTACTTC.

V usage is TRBV5-8 and J usage is TRBJ2-2, with 13 bases lining up with TRBD2. CDR3 length: 16 residues. The trim removed 4 bases at V and 5 bases at J, leaving 5 bases unmatched. In germline, CDR1 is SGHTS, CDR2 YDEGEE. The CDR3 nucleotides are TGTGCCAGCAGCCCCGGGACTAGCGGGATAACCGGGGAGCTGTTTTTT. It yields the protein CASSPGTSGITGELFF.

The chain combines TRBV18 with TRBJ2-1; 7 bases line up with TRBD1. The CDR3 extends over 16 amino acids. The ends lost 3 bases at V and 5 bases at J; junction bases unmatched: 10. Germline CDR1 and CDR2: KGHSH and LQKENI. The CDR3 spells CASSPSIQGFNNEQFF. The CDR3 region has the DNA TGTGCCAGCTCACCCTCGATACAGGGGTTCAACAATGAGCAGTTCTTC.

This clone has a handful of counts. The rearrangement links TRBV19 to TRBJ1-5, with a tentative D call TRBD1 (5 bases). Per germline, CDR1 LNHDA and CDR2 SQIVND (reference sequence). The V end was cut by 3 bases, the J end by 4 bases, with 7 bases between. This CDR3 has 13 amino acids. The CDR3, as DNA: TGTGCCAGTAGTATGGGGGGGAATCAGCCCCAGCATTTT. Encoded protein: CASSMGGNQPQHF.

The gene calls are TRBV3-1 (or the pseudogene TRBV3-2) and TRBJ1-6; the D gene is possibly TRBD1 (6 bases). The germline V gene has CDR1 LGHDT and CDR2 YNNKEL (reference sequence). The CDR3 has 14 residues. Deletions cut 4 bases from V and 4 bases from J, with 8 bases between. The CDR3: CASSPGQYNSPLHF. CDR3 sequence (DNA): TGTGCCAGCAGCCCAGGACAGTATAATTCACCCCTCCACTTT.